Shown below are 9 T cell receptor beta chains from a single sample sequenced in a study of blood T cells in healthy people across ages. For the second PCR, which ran for roughly 6 to 12 cycles, a sample-barcoded 5' primer and a J-beta primer mix were used. MiXCR was run by TCRdb on the 5' RACE reads, yielding one entry per CDR3 protein. The sample holds roughly 700,000 distinct CDR3 sequences, roughly 30% seen once. Material for sequencing was blood. The source is an elderly woman in good health.

This clonotype came up many times. The chain joins TRBV20-1 to TRBJ1-2, with a possible D match to TRBD1 (6 bases). The CDR3 length is 12 residues. Trimming pared 2 bases from V and 8 bases from J, leaving 12 bases between. Per the germline V gene, CDR1 is DFQATT and CDR2 is SNEGSKA (reference sequence). Here the CDR3 DNA reads TGCAGTGCTAGACAGGGGCTACGGGGCTACACCTTC. Translated, it gives CSARQGLRGYTF.

This clonotype was observed at least ten times. The chain recombines TRBV20-1 with TRBJ2-1, with a possible D match to TRBD1 (6 bases). CDR1 and CDR2 from the germline V gene are DFQATT and SNEGSKA (reference sequence). The CDR3 contains 15 residues. V shed 6 bases and J shed 0 bases, with 15 bases lying between them. In DNA, the CDR3 is TGCAGTGCCGAGACGGCGGACAGCTCCTACAATGAGCAGTTCTTC. It codes for CSAETADSSYNEQFF.

The J gene is TRBJ2-3, the V gene TRBV5-1; 7 nucleotides align to TRBD1. This CDR3 comprises 15 residues. In germline, CDR1 is SGHRS, CDR2 YFSETQ. V lost 0 bases, J lost 5 bases, and 6 bases stayed unmatched. The CDR3 sequence is CASSLGTGTRDTQYF. CDR3 in DNA: TGCGCCAGCAGCTTGGGGACAGGCACTAGAGATACGCAGTATTTT.

Turning to this clonotype: A much larger clone is a single base away; this may be a read error. The chain links TRBV15 to TRBJ2-7, with a tentative D call TRBD2 (5 bases). The V end lost 6 bases, the J end lost 1 base, and 13 bases lay between the germline ends. In germline, CDR1 is LNHNV, CDR2 YYDKDF (reference sequence). The CDR3 runs 14 residues. This CDR3 is CATRLLRGSYEQYF. The CDR3, as DNA: TGTGCCACCAGGCTGCTACGGGGATCCTACGAGCAGTACTTC.

This clonotype was picked up many times. This rearrangement joins TRBV2 to TRBJ2-3; D remains ambiguous. The V gene lost 2 bases and the J gene lost 2 bases, with 8 bases spanning the gap. Germline CDR1 SNHLY, CDR2 FYNNEI. The CDR3 spans 14 residues. This CDR3 is CASSESPNTDTQYF. The CDR3 DNA reads as TGTGCCAGCAGTGAATCCCCTAACACAGATACGCAGTATTTT.

This clonotype occurred many times. Germline and junction disagree at one end, which may indicate a read error. The chain is built from TRBV29-1 and TRBJ1-1; D is perhaps TRBD1 (5 bases). CDR1 SQVTM and CDR2 ANQGSEA come from the germline V gene. The CDR3 covers 13 residues. As DNA, the CDR3 is TGCAGCATTGAAGGCAGGGAGGCCACTGAAGCTTTCTTT. Translation gives CSIEGREATEAFF. Using reference TRBV29-1 and TRBJ1-1 for the parts outside the CDR3, the full variable domain is SAVISQKPSRDICQRGTSLTIQCQVDSQVTMMFWYRQQPGQSLTLIATANQGSEATYESGFVIDKFPISRPNLTFSTLTVSNMSPEDSSIYLCSIEGREATEAFFGQGTRLTVV.

This clonotype was seen only once. The rearrangement joins TRBV12-3 or TRBV12-4 to TRBJ2-3; 9 bases match TRBD2. This CDR3 is 15 amino acids long. V dropped 5 bases and J dropped 2; count of bases not matched to a gene: 5. CDR3 loop: CASSQRGDHTDTQYF. Here the CDR3 DNA reads TGTGCCAGCAGTCAGCGGGGGGACCACACAGATACGCAGTATTTT.

This clonotype has ten or more counts. CDR3 loop: CASSETGTKDNEQFF. DNA for the CDR3: TGTGCCAGCAGCGAAACAGGGACTAAGGACAATGAGCAGTTCTTC. J is TRBJ2-1 and V is TRBV11-2; tentative D call: TRBD2 (7 bases). Trimming stripped 5 bases from V and 5 bases from J, with 16 bases between. Germline V gene data show CDR1 as SGHAT and CDR2 as FQNNGV. The CDR3 sequence is 15 residues long.

The table lists this clonotype with a few counts. This may stem from a read error, because a much larger clone lies one nucleotide away. Because the CDR3 is missing its conserved closing phenylalanine or tryptophan, this is likely a read error. The DNA is left out, because the CDR3 cannot be placed on it with certainty; the CDR3 is given as TCRdb lists it. This chain's CDR3 is CATSDFGLSVFL. The rearrangement joins TRBV24-1 to TRBJ2-1; TRBD2 is the table's D call and was not checked against the DNA. The CDR3 has 12 amino acids, counting both end residues. The germline CDR1 and CDR2 sequences are KGHDR and SFDVKD.